What follows are 24 T cell receptor beta chains derived from one specimen sequenced in a study of technical replicates of blood from a few donors. Only in-frame clones appear in the TCRdb table, and some are missing; sequencing was by immunoSEQ multiplex PCR. The table lists 40,000 to 60,000 clones, around 84% of them singletons. Sample: PBMCs. The receptors were gathered from a human donor in good health. Some clones in this sample may be carry-over from other donors' samples.

The chain carries TRBV7-9 and TRBJ1-1; 9 bases are shared with TRBD1. This CDR3 contains 13 residues. CDR1 and CDR2 (germline): SEHNR, FQNEAQ (reference sequence). V lost 6 bases to trimming and J lost 8 bases; unmatched junction nucleotides: 7. CDR3 nucleotide sequence: TGTGCCAGCAGTACCGGGACAGGGTGGGAAGCTTTCTTT. Translating it yields CASSTGTGWEAFF.

The V and J genes are TRBV9 and TRBJ2-3, with 11 bases that match TRBD2. The CDR3 is 15 amino acids. The V gene end was trimmed by 5 bases and the J gene end by 7 bases; junction bases not matched to a gene: 9. Per germline, CDR1 SGDLS and CDR2 YYNGEE. The CDR3 loop is CASSYRLAGRYTQYF. The DNA of the CDR3 is TGTGCCAGCAGTTACAGACTAGCGGGACGATATACGCAGTATTTT. The whole variable domain, remainder taken from reference TRBV9 and TRBJ2-3, is DSGVTQTPKHLITATGQRVTLRCSPRSGDLSVYWYQQSLDQGLQFLIQYYNGEERAKGNILERFSAQQFPDLHSELNLSSLELGDSALYFCASSYRLAGRYTQYFGPGTRLTVL.

This chain links TRBV5-6 with TRBJ1-1; D is unclear. The CDR3 runs to 12 residues. CDR1 is SGHDT, CDR2 YYEEEE, per germline. The V gene lost 5 bases and the J gene lost 3 bases, with 8 bases spanning the gap. The CDR3 loop is CASRRQDTEAFF. CDR3 DNA sequence: TGTGCCAGCAGACGTCAGGACACTGAAGCTTTCTTT.

The chain has TRBV4-3 and TRBJ2-7; 9 bases line up with TRBD2. V shed 0 bases and J 4 bases; nucleotides not matched to a gene: 4. Germline-derived CDR1 and CDR2 are LGHNA and YSLEER. There are 15 residues in the CDR3. The CDR3 DNA reads as TGCGCCAGCAGCCAAGATCTAGCGGGAAATTACGAGCAGTACTTC. It yields the protein CASSQDLAGNYEQYF.

The chain couples TRBV7-2 to TRBJ2-7; 11 positions match TRBD2. Germline values: CDR1 SGHTA, CDR2 FQGNSA. The CDR3 totals 18 residues. The V segment lost 2 bases and the J segment 5 bases; nucleotides outside the gene matches: 14. The chain's CDR3 is CASSLTPASSGRIHEQYF. The CDR3 region has the DNA TGTGCCAGCAGCTTAACTCCGGCATCTAGCGGGAGGATCCACGAGCAGTACTTC.

The chain is built from TRBV7-2 and TRBJ2-5; TRBD2 matches 8 bases. V gave up 4 bases and J gave up 5 bases; unmatched junction bases: 9. The CDR3 totals 15 residues. In germline, CDR1 is SGHTA, CDR2 FQGNSA. The CDR3 protein is CASSYQRGQGETQYF. CDR3 DNA: TGTGCCAGCAGCTACCAGCGGGGGCAGGGGGAGACCCAGTACTTC. Complete variable domain (other parts from reference TRBV7-2 and TRBJ2-5): GAGVSQSPSNKVTEKGKDVELRCDPISGHTALYWYRQSLGQGLEFLIYFQGNSAPDKSGLPSDRFSAERTGGSVSTLTIQRTQQEDSAVYLCASSYQRGQGETQYFGPGTRLLVL.

The rearrangement links TRBV18 to TRBJ1-2; 7 positions agree with TRBD1. V lost 5 bases, J lost 8 bases, and 11 bases stayed unmatched. The CDR3 covers 14 residues. Germline values: CDR1 KGHSH, CDR2 LQKENI. CDR3 region: CASSALDRVGGYTF. The CDR3 nucleotides are TGTGCCAGCTCAGCCCTCGACAGGGTGGGAGGCTACACCTTC.

This chain joins TRBV7-2 and TRBJ2-3; 7 bases fit TRBD2. The V segment lost 3 bases and the J segment 3 bases; nucleotides outside the gene matches: 3. There are 14 residues in the CDR3. From germline, CDR1 is SGHTA and CDR2 FQGNSA. CDR3 coding DNA: TGTGCCAGCAGCTTCTCACTAGCGACAGATACGCAGTATTTT. It encodes CASSFSLATDTQYF. Variable domain in full (rest from reference TRBV7-2 and TRBJ2-3): GAGVSQSPSNKVTEKGKDVELRCDPISGHTALYWYRQSLGQGLEFLIYFQGNSAPDKSGLPSDRFSAERTGGSVSTLTIQRTQQEDSAVYLCASSFSLATDTQYFGPGTRLTVL.

V is TRBV7-9 and J is TRBJ2-2; 9 nucleotides line up with TRBD2. This CDR3 comprises 16 residues. Germline trimming cut 3 bases from V and 0 bases from J; bases unmatched to any gene: 2. Germline CDR1 is SEHNR and CDR2 is FQNEAQ (reference sequence). For the CDR3, the DNA is TGTGCCAGCAGCTTCCGCGGGGGGGCGAACACCGGGGAGCTGTTTTTT. Protein: CASSFRGGANTGELFF. Looking up the rest from reference TRBV7-9 and TRBJ2-2 gives the full variable domain: DTGVSQNPRHKITKRGQNVTFRCDPISEHNRLYWYRQTLGQGPEFLTYFQNEAQLEKSRLLSDRFSAERPKGSFSTLEIQRTEQGDSAMYLCASSFRGGANTGELFFGEGSRLTVL.

V usage is TRBV5-1 and J usage is TRBJ1-1, with TRBD1 matching over 11 bases. The germline gives CDR1 SGHRS, CDR2 YFSETQ. V lost 1 base, J lost 1 base, and 3 bases stayed unmatched. This CDR3 is built from 16 residues. The CDR3 DNA reads TGCGCCAGCAGCTTGCGAGGACAGGGGGCGAACACTGAAGCTTTCTTT. Amino acid sequence: CASSLRGQGANTEAFF.

The chain employs TRBV18 and TRBJ1-1; 9 bases are shared with TRBD1. There are 14 residues in the CDR3. The germline V gene encodes CDR1 KGHSH and CDR2 LQKENI. V trimming: 3 bases; J trimming: 7 bases; junction bases outside the gene matches: 6. In nucleotides, the CDR3 is TGTGCCAGCTCACCTTCACAGGGGGCGATTGAAGCTTTCTTT. Translation gives CASSPSQGAIEAFF.

This chain connects TRBV5-1 to TRBJ2-5; 10 bases agree with TRBD1. The germline V gene has CDR1 SGHRS and CDR2 YFSETQ. V was clipped by 7 bases and J by 5 bases; unmatched bases: 11. The CDR3 covers 15 residues. CDR3 nucleotides: TGCGCCAGCTGGACAGGGGGTTCCCTCCTCGAGACCCAGTACTTC. Translated, it gives CASWTGGSLLETQYF.

V usage is TRBV5-8 and J usage is TRBJ2-5; D uncertain. CDR3 length: 15 residues. Trimming removed 0 bases from V and 1 base from J, with 10 bases in between. Germline lookup yields CDR1 SGHTS and CDR2 YDEGEE. The CDR3 coding sequence is TGTGCCAGCAGCTTGGGGCAGCCAGGCCAAGAGACCCAGTACTTC. Translating gives CASSLGQPGQETQYF.

The chain joins TRBV18 to TRBJ2-3, with 10 bases lining up with TRBD1. With 2 bases clipped from V and 4 bases from J, the junction kept 3 bases outside the gene matches. CDR1 and CDR2 (germline): KGHSH, LQKENI. The CDR3 is made up of 15 amino acids. The CDR3 protein is CASSPTTGGADTQYF. The CDR3 region has the DNA TGTGCCAGCTCACCAACGACAGGGGGCGCAGATACGCAGTATTTT.

This chain joins TRBV2 and TRBJ1-1, with D tentatively TRBD1 (5 bases). Germline V gene sequence: CDR1 SNHLY, CDR2 FYNNEI. The CDR3 contains 11 residues. With 7 bases removed from V and 7 bases from J, the gap between germline ends came to 10 bases. CDR3 bases: TGTGCCAGCAAAACAGGATTTGAAGCTTTCTTT. It translates to CASKTGFEAFF.

The V and J genes are TRBV7-3 and TRBJ2-3, with 9 bases fitting TRBD2. CDR1 is SGHTA, CDR2 FQGTGA, per germline. V dropped 5 bases and J dropped 7; count of bases not matched to a gene: 10. The CDR3 consists of 15 residues. The DNA of the CDR3 is TGTGCCAGCAGCCCCGGGACTAGCCCGCTAAATACGCAGTATTTT. Translated, it gives CASSPGTSPLNTQYF.

This clone showed up just once. The chain uses TRBV4-3 and TRBJ2-1; D is perhaps TRBD1 (5 bases). The V and J ends lost 4 bases and 7 bases respectively, with 14 bases between them. The CDR3 spans 14 residues. Germline values: CDR1 LGHNA, CDR2 YSLEER. CDR3 nucleotides: TGCGCCAGCAGCCCCAAGCCGACAGATAATGAGCAGTTCTTC. Translation: CASSPKPTDNEQFF.

J is TRBJ2-1 and V is TRBV11-1; D may be TRBD2 (6 bases). This CDR3 is 16 amino acids long. V dropped 3 bases and J dropped 2 bases, with 14 bases sitting between them. Per the germline V gene, CDR1 is SGHAT and CDR2 is FQDESV (reference sequence). The chain's CDR3 is CASSLGISGPYNEQFF. CDR3 coding DNA: TGTGCCAGCAGCTTGGGTATTAGCGGACCCTACAATGAGCAGTTCTTC.

V gene TRBV20-1 combines with J gene TRBJ2-1; maybe TRBD2 (6 bases). The germline gives CDR1 DFQATT, CDR2 SNEGSKA (reference sequence). Trimming took off 4 bases at V and 11 bases at J, with 12 bases between the two ends. This CDR3 region has 11 residues. CDR3: CSAIPRGQQFF. DNA of the CDR3: TGCAGTGCTATACCGCGGGGCCAGCAGTTCTTC.

This clone was observed a few times. DNA of the CDR3: TGTGCCAGCAGCTCCTGGGACAGACACTACGAGCAGTACTTC. Its protein product is CASSSWDRHYEQYF. The chain carries TRBV5-6 and TRBJ2-7; TRBD1 agrees at 7 bases. CDR1 SGHDT and CDR2 YYEEEE come from the germline V gene. This CDR3 contains 14 residues. J gave up 3 bases and V 3 bases, and 6 bases lay outside the gene matches.

The chain joins TRBV10-3 to TRBJ2-2; tentative D call: TRBD2 (5 bases). The germline V gene encodes CDR1 ENHRY and CDR2 SYGVKD. The CDR3 extends over 14 amino acids. V was trimmed by 6 bases and J by 4 bases, leaving 12 bases between them. The CDR3 region is CAIRGEESTGELFF. CDR3 nucleotides: TGTGCCATCAGGGGAGAAGAATCCACCGGGGAGCTGTTTTTT.

The V and J genes are TRBV10-3 and TRBJ1-1; 7 positions agree with TRBD1. The CDR3 loop spans 14 amino acids. Germline V gene lookup returns CDR1 ENHRY and CDR2 SYGVKD. V was clipped by 0 bases and J by 9 bases; unmatched bases: 7. Here the CDR3 reads CAISESNRGQQAFF. CDR3 coding DNA: TGTGCCATCAGTGAGTCTAATAGGGGGCAACAAGCTTTCTTT.

The V call is TRBV7-2, the J call TRBJ1-1, with a possible D match to TRBD1 (5 bases). The CDR3 covers 12 residues. V shed 5 bases and J shed 7 bases, with 11 bases lying between them. Germline V gene data show CDR1 as SGHTA and CDR2 as FQGNSA. The CDR3 region has the DNA TGTGCCAGCAGCCCGGGGGGGGTTGAAGCTTTCTTT. It translates to CASSPGGVEAFF.

J is TRBJ2-1 and V is TRBV5-4; 15 nucleotides line up with TRBD2. The CDR3 runs to 16 residues. The V gene end was trimmed by 4 bases and the J gene end by 10 bases; junction bases not matched to a gene: 9. Germline CDR1 is SGHNT and CDR2 is YYREEE (reference sequence). The CDR3 DNA follows: TGTGCCAGCAGCCGACGGACTAGCGGGGGGGCAGGCGAGCAGTTCTTC. Its translation is CASSRRTSGGAGEQFF.